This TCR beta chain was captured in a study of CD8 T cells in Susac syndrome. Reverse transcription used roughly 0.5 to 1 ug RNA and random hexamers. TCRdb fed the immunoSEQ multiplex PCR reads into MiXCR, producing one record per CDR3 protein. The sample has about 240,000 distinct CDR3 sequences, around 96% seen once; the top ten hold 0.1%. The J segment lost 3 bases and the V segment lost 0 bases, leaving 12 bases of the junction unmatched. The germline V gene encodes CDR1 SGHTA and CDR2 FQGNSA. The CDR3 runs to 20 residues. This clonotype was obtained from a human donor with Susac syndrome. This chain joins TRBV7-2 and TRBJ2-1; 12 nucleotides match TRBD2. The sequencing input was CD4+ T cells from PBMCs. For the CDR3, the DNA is TGTGCCAGCAGCTTAGCGCGGCGGGGGGGACTAGCGGGTCTCTACAATGAGCAGTTCTTC. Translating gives CASSLARRGGLAGLYNEQFF.